This TCR beta chain is from a study of Ad26.COV2.S vaccination and SARS-CoV-2 variants. In the study overall: In the study, Ad26.COV2.S was injected intramuscularly once, or twice 56 days apart.

CDR1 and CDR2 from the germline V gene are MDHEN and SYDVKM. The CDR3 covers 16 residues. V lost 6 bases, J lost 3 bases, and 21 bases lay in between. Treatment given: 19 received Ad26.COV2.S at low or high dose, single or two shots; 5 received placebo; per-sample allocation not given. Sampling took place 63 days after the first vaccine or placebo injection. Study-wide findings and caveats: The placebo group had lower spike-specific TCR breadth than the vaccine recipients did. Vaccine and placebo groups showed comparable non-spike TCR breadth.

Comment on this clone: The antigen remains undetermined.

TCRdb's copy holds only in-frame clones and misses some; the assay was immunoSEQ multiplex PCR. The table lists 350,000 to 550,000 clones, roughly nine tenths of them singletons. The sequencing here drew on peripheral blood, taken in a trial of Ad26.COV2.S vaccine versus placebo. This receptor was taken from a person between 18 and 65 years old who received the Ad26.COV2.S COVID-19 vaccine or a placebo. This rearrangement joins TRBV28 to TRBJ2-7, with a tentative D call TRBD1 (5 bases). The CDR3 sequence: CASSSPRLVQGYEQYF. The CDR3 DNA reads TGTGCCAGCAGCTCCCCACGTCTGGTTCAGGGCTACGAGCAGTACTTC.